This TCR beta chain was obtained from a study of response to subunit inactivated influenza vaccine. This CDR3 is 15 amino acids long. Germline loops: CDR1 DFQATT, CDR2 SNEGSKA (reference sequence). The J segment lost 0 bases and the V segment lost 0 bases, leaving 5 bases of the junction unmatched. Via MiXCR, TCRdb re-called the RT-PCR reads, giving one row per CDR3 protein. Of roughly 710,000 distinct CDR3 sequences in the sample, around 13% were seen once. The J gene is TRBJ2-7, the V gene TRBV20-1, with 7 nucleotides matching TRBD2. The TCR sequence derives from a man over 45 who received an inactivated influenza vaccine. Sequences were derived from PBMCs from blood, sampled 14 days before vaccination. CDR3 sequence reads: CSARDLRGSSYEQYF. DNA of the CDR3: TGCAGTGCTAGAGATCTTCGCGGGAGCTCCTACGAGCAGTACTTC.